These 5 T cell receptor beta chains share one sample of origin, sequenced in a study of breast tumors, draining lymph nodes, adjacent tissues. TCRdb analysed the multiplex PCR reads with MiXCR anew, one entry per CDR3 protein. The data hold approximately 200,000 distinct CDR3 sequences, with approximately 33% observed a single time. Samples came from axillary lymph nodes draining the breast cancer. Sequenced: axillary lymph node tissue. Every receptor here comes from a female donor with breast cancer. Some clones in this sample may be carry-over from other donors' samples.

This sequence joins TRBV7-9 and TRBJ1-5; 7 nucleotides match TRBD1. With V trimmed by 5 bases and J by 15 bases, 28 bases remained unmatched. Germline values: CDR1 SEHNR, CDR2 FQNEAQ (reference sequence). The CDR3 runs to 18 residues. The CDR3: CASSLGRDRLAGGEKGHF. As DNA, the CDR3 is TGTGCCAGCAGCCTTGGCCGGGACAGACTAGCGGGAGGGGAAAAAGGGCATTTT.

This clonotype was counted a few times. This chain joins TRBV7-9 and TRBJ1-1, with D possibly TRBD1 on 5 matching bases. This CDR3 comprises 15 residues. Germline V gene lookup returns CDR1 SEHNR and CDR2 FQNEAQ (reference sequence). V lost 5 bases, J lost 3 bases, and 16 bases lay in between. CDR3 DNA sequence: TGTGCCAGCAGCGCGACGGGACTTCAGGACACTGAAGCTTTCTTT. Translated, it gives CASSATGLQDTEAFF. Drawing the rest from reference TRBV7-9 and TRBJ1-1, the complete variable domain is DTGVSQNPRHKITKRGQNVTFRCDPISEHNRLYWYRQTLGQGPEFLTYFQNEAQLEKSRLLSDRFSAERPKGSFSTLEIQRTEQGDSAMYLCASSATGLQDTEAFFGQGTRLTVV.

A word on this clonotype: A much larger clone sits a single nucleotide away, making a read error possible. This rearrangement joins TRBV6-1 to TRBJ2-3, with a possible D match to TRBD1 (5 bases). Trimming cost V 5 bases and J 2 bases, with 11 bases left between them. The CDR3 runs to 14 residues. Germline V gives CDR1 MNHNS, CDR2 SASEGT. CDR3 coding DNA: TGTGCCAGCAGTAGACAGCCCCACACAGATACGCAGTATTTT. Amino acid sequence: CASSRQPHTDTQYF.

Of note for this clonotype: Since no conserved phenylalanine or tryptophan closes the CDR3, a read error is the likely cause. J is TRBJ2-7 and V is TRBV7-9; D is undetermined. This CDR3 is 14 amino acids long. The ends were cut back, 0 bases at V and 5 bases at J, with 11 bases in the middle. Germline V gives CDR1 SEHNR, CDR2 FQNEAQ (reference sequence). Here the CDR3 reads CASSLAMGGDEQYH. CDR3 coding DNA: TGTGCCAGCAGCTTAGCGATGGGCGGAGACGAGCAGTACCAC.

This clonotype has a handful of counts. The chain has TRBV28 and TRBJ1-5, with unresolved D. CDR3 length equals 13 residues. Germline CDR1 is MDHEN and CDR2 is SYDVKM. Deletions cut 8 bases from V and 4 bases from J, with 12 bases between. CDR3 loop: CASQRSLNQPQHF. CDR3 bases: TGTGCCAGCCAAAGGAGCCTTAATCAGCCCCAGCATTTT.